Each of the 8 T cell receptor beta chains below was sequenced from the same sample in a study of blood T cell repertoires in COVID-19. The protocol was immunoSEQ multiplex PCR, while the TCRdb copy is restricted to in-frame clones and leaves out a portion. The data show 150,000 to 200,000 clones, with about 86% seen just once and almost 1% held by the top ten. Input material: peripheral blood. The receptors stem from a man between 18 and 29 years old with acute or convalescent COVID-19.

The V and J genes are TRBV3-1 (or the pseudogene TRBV3-2) and TRBJ2-5; D is possibly TRBD2 (6 bases). V was clipped by 4 bases and J by 7 bases, with 22 bases between them. CDR3 length: 16 amino acids. Germline V CDR1 and CDR2: LGHDT, YNNKEL (reference sequence). The CDR3 loop is CASSPPSEAGKWTQYF. The DNA of the CDR3 is TGTGCCAGCAGCCCCCCGAGTGAAGCGGGCAAGTGGACCCAGTACTTC.

This chain uses TRBV7-9 with TRBJ2-1, with 13 bases fitting TRBD2. The CDR3 is 15 amino acids. Trimming took 5 bases from V and 6 from J; bases not matched to a gene: 4. Germline CDR1 and CDR2: SEHNR and FQNEAQ (reference sequence). The CDR3: CASSQRTSGSNEQFF. Written as DNA, the CDR3 is TGTGCCAGCAGCCAGAGGACTAGCGGGAGCAATGAGCAGTTCTTC.

This chain joins TRBV10-2 and TRBJ1-5, with D unclear. Germline-derived CDR1 and CDR2 are WSHSY and SAAADI. V lost 2 bases, J lost 7 bases, and 12 bases lay in between. This CDR3 is 14 amino acids long. CDR3 sequence: CASSEGRRGQPQHF. DNA of the CDR3: TGCGCCAGCAGTGAGGGAAGGCGAGGGCAGCCCCAGCATTTT.

The rearrangement joins TRBV5-1 to TRBJ2-4; perhaps TRBD2 as D (5 bases). The CDR3 spans 12 residues. In germline, CDR1 is SGHRS, CDR2 YFSETQ. V dropped 5 bases and J dropped 7 bases, with 10 bases sitting between them. As DNA, the CDR3 is TGCGCCAGCAGGGGCCCGGGGAACATTCAGTACTTC. This encodes CASRGPGNIQYF.

This clone was detected only once. The CDR3 DNA reads TGTGCCAGCAGCGAAAGGACTAGCGGGGATGAGCAGTTCTTC. This gives the protein CASSERTSGDEQFF. This sequence joins TRBV9 and TRBJ2-1; 12 positions agree with TRBD2. This CDR3 comprises 14 residues. The V segment lost 3 bases and the J segment 8 bases; nucleotides outside the gene matches: 3. Germline CDR1 is SGDLS and CDR2 is YYNGEE.

The CDR3 region has the DNA TGCAGTGCTCCCCAGGGCAACATTCAGTACTTC. Its protein is CSAPQGNIQYF. V usage is TRBV20-1 and J usage is TRBJ2-4; D possibly corresponds to TRBD1 (5 bases). Germline-derived CDR1 and CDR2 are DFQATT and SNEGSKA (reference sequence). CDR3 length: 11 residues. Trimming stripped 5 bases from V and 7 bases from J, with 9 bases between.

The J gene is TRBJ2-1, the V gene TRBV18, with 7 bases fitting TRBD1. The junction had 12 bases not matched to a gene; V was cut back by 6 bases and J by 10 bases. This CDR3 is built from 14 residues. Germline V gives CDR1 KGHSH, CDR2 LQKENI. CDR3 nucleotide sequence: TGTGCCAGCTCCGACAGGGCTCCTCCTGGGGAGCAGTTCTTC. Translation: CASSDRAPPGEQFF. Full variable domain (remainder filled in from reference TRBV18 and TRBJ2-1): NAGVMQNPRHLVRRRGQEARLRCSPMKGHSHVYWYRQLPEEGLKFMVYLQKENIIDESGMPKERFSAEFPKEGPSILRIQQVVRGDSAAYFCASSDRAPPGEQFFGPGTRLTVL.

The V gene is TRBV5-1, the J gene TRBJ1-4, with a possible D match to TRBD1 (5 bases). This CDR3 region has 15 residues. The germline V gene has CDR1 SGHRS and CDR2 YFSETQ. V was cut by 3 bases and J by 7 bases, with 16 bases left in between. The CDR3, as DNA: TGCGCCAGCAGCTGGACCGGGACGGGGGGTGAAAAACTGTTTTTT. Translation gives CASSWTGTGGEKLFF.